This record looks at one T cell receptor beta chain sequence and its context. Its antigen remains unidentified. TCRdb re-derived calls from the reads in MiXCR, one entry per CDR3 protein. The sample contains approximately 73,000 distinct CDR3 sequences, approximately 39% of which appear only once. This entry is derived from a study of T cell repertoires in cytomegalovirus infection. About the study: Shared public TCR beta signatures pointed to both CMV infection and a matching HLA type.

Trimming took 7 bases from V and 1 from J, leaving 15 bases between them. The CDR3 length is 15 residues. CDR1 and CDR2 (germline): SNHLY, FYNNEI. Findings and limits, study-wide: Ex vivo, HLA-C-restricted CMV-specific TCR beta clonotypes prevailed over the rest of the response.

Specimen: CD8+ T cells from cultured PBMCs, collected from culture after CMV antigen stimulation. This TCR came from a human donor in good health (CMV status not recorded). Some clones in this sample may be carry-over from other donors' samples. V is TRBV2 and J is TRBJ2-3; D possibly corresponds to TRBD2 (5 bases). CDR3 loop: CASTSRALGTDTQYF. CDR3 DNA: TGTGCCAGCACTAGCCGGGCCCTAGGCACAGATACGCAGTATTTT.